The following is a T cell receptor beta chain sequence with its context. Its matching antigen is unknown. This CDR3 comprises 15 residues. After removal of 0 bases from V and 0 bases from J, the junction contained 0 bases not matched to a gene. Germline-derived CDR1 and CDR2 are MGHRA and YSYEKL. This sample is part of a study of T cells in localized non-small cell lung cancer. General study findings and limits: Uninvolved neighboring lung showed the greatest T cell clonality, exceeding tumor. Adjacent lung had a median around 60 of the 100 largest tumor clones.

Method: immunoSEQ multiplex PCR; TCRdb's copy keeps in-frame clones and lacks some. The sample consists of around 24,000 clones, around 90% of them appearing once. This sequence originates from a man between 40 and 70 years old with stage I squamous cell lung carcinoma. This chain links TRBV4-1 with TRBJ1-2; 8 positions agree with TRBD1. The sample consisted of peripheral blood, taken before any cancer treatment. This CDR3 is CASSQEQGANYGYTF. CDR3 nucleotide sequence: TGCGCCAGCAGCCAAGAACAGGGGGCTAACTATGGCTACACCTTC.